This T cell receptor beta chain derives from a study of T cells in Graves' hyperthyroidism and ophthalmopathy. TCR beta CDR3 sequences were amplified from RNA transcripts. TCR CDR3 underwent first-round RT-PCR with the HTBI primer set. From the multiplex PCR reads, TCRdb called clonotypes with MiXCR, one entry per CDR3 protein. The profile shows hundreds of thousands of distinct CDR3 sequences, about a fifth of them singletons. CDR1 and CDR2 (germline): MNHNS, SASEGT. The CDR3 is 15 residues long. V shed 9 bases, J shed 7 bases, and the junction held 18 bases outside the gene matches. Material: blood. This receptor was taken from a man aged 25 to 45 with Graves' ophthalmopathy. The genes are TRBV6-1 and TRBJ2-7; TRBD2 matches at 7 bases. CDR3 residues: CASYIGGLPGLEQYF. The CDR3 DNA reads TGTGCCAGTTACATCGGGGGATTACCGGGACTAGAGCAGTACTTC.